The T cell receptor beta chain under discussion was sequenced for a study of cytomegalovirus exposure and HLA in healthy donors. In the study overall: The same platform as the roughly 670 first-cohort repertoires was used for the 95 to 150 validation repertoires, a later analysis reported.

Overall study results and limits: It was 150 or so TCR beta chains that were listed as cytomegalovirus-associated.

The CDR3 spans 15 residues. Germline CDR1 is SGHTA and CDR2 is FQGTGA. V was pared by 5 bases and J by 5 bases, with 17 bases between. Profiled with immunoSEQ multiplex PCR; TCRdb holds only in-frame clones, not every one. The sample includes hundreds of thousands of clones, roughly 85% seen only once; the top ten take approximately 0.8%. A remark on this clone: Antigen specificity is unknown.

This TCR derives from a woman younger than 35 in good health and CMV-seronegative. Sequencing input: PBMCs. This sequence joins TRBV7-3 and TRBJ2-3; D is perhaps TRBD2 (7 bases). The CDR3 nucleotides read TGTGCCAGCAGCCAGAGGGCGGGGGCCAGAGATACGCAGTATTTT. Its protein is CASSQRAGARDTQYF. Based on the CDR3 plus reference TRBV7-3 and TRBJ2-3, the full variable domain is GAGVSQTPSNKVTEKGKYVELRCDPISGHTALYWYRQSLGQGPEFLIYFQGTGAADDSGLPNDRFFAVRPEGSVSTLKIQRTERGDSAVYLCASSQRAGARDTQYFGPGTRLTVL.